The rows below give T cell receptor beta chains drawn from one sample of a study of blood T cell repertoires in COVID-19. Produced via immunoSEQ multiplex PCR; TCRdb's table is partial and in-frame only. Here the sample spans around 150,000 clones, 70% to 85% being singletons. Specimen: peripheral blood. Receptor source: a man aged 60 to 75 who had recovered from COVID-19. CDR3s include the opening cysteine and the closing phenylalanine or tryptophan. Fields, in order: V gene, J gene, CDR3 protein.

TRBV28	TRBJ1-3	CASSWTGGNTIYF
TRBV6-6	TRBJ2-2	CAATGTTNTGELFF
TRBV4-3	TRBJ2-7	CASSQDLAGPAYEQYF
TRBV5-4	TRBJ2-7	CASSPRTGGLYEQYF
TRBV5-6	TRBJ2-7	CASSFPTGGVTYEQYF
TRBV18	TRBJ1-4	CASSPGGRNEKLFF
TRBV30	TRBJ1-4	CASRQGWEKLFF
TRBV18	TRBJ1-4	CASSPSGQLGGNEKLFF
TRBV19	TRBJ2-3	CASSGRIAGADTQYF
TRBV7-2	TRBJ2-2	CASSRDSTTGELFF
TRBV6-6	TRBJ2-7	CASTAGGSYEQYF
TRBV9	TRBJ2-1	CASSVSGIPGREQFF
TRBV12-3/TRBV12-4	TRBJ2-2	CASSSSGQRELFF
TRBV24-1	TRBJ2-7	CATSDWTGGSYEQYF
TRBV7-8	TRBJ2-7	CASSSRMQGVSYEQYF
TRBV10-3	TRBJ1-1	CAISGEGMNTEAFF
TRBV4-3	TRBJ2-1	CASSPEWGLGNEQFF
TRBV6-5	TRBJ2-7	CASPGGQGPYEQYF
TRBV2	TRBJ1-4	CASSEYGRGNEKLFF
TRBV30	TRBJ2-7	CAWSGAGIREQYF
TRBV19	TRBJ1-5	CASSRRQEGYSNQPQHF
TRBV7-9	TRBJ2-7	CASSLGRRTGKFDEQYF
TRBV4-2	TRBJ2-7	CASSRNPTGSSYEQYF
TRBV7-9	TRBJ2-3	CASSTGLAGVTDTQYF
TRBV24-1	TRBJ1-4	CATSDLGPDGEKLFF
TRBV18	TRBJ1-5	CASSAAGGNQPQHF
TRBV5-4	TRBJ1-1	CASSLDRSRTEAFF
TRBV18	TRBJ2-7	CASSRAGFTYEQYF
TRBV19	TRBJ2-5	CASSLGLAGGQMGETQYF
TRBV9	TRBJ1-2	CASSVDRGQAGYTF
TRBV5-4	TRBJ1-3	CASSSTGTGATSGNTIYF
TRBV24-1	TRBJ2-1	CATSDLEAGVAYNEQFF
TRBV28	TRBJ1-1	CASPAASGMNTEAFF
TRBV24-1	TRBJ1-4	CATSDLDREEEKLFF
TRBV24-1	TRBJ2-2	CATGTGNTGELFF
TRBV9	TRBJ2-3	CASSEGGAGTDTQYF
TRBV3-1/TRBV3-2	TRBJ2-2	CASSQGAGGNTGELFF
TRBV30	TRBJ2-4	CAWSGTVKNIQYF